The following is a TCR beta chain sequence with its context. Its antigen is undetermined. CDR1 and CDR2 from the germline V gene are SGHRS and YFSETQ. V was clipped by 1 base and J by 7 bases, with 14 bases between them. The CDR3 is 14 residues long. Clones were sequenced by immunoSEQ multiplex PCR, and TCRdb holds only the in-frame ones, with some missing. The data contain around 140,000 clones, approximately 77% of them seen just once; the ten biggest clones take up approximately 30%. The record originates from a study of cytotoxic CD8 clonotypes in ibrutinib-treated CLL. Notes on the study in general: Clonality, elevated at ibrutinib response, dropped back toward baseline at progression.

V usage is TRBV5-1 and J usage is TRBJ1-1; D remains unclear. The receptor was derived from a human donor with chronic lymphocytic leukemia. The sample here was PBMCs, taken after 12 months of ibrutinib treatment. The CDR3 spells CASSLFSLADEAFF. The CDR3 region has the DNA TGCGCCAGCAGCTTGTTTAGTCTCGCTGATGAAGCTTTCTTT.